The rows below give T cell receptor beta chains drawn from one sample of a study of T-cell reconstitution after alpha-beta-depleted transplantation in children. MiXCR, applied by TCRdb to the PCR reads, yields one record per CDR3 protein. The sample lists hundreds of thousands of distinct CDR3 sequences, under 12% occurring once. Specimen: PBMCs from the stem cell graft donor, collected from the stem cell graft. These receptors all come from a human donor who donated a stem cell graft to a child with acute myeloid leukemia. The CDR3 runs from the conserved cysteine through the conserved F or W. D genes are given only for firm matches. Expanded clones get a size class; other rows say once, few or many, or leave the size out.

J gene,V gene,D gene,clone size,CDR3 length,CDR3 DNA,CDR3 protein
TRBJ2-7,TRBV6-2/TRBV6-3,-,-,12,TGTGCCAGCAGCGACTTAATCTACGAGCAGTACTTC,CASSDLIYEQYF
TRBJ1-4,TRBV4-3,-,few,15,TGCGCCAGCAGCCAGAACAGGGTATTTGGAGAAAAACTGTTTTTT,CASSQNRVFGEKLFF
TRBJ2-1,TRBV20-1,TRBD2,-,14,TGCAGTGCTAGAGGGGGGGGAACCTACAATGAGCAGTTCTTC,CSARGGGTYNEQFF
TRBJ2-2,TRBV9,TRBD1,-,16,TGTGCCAGCAGCTCTGGACAGGGGGCAGTCACCGGGGAGCTGTTTTTT,CASSSGQGAVTGELFF
TRBJ2-5,TRBV5-6,-,-,15,TGTGCCAGCAGCCTCGTTAGCCCAGGGCAAGAGACCCAGTACTTC,CASSLVSPGQETQYF
TRBJ2-2,TRBV5-1,TRBD2,many,16,TGCGCCAGCAGCATTCTAGCGGGAAAGAACACCGGGGAGCTGTTTTTT,CASSILAGKNTGELFF
TRBJ2-3,TRBV29-1,-,many,14,TGCAGCGTTGTGGCCCCCCCGGGCACAGATACGCAGTATTTT,CSVVAPPGTDTQYF
TRBJ2-1,TRBV9,TRBD2,-,15,TGTGCCAGCACAAGGACTAGCACCTCCTACAATGAGCAGTTCTTC,CASTRTSTSYNEQFF
TRBJ2-7,TRBV29-1,TRBD1,few,15,TGCAGCGTTGAAGTGGGGACAGGGGGACCGGGCGAGCAGTACTTC,CSVEVGTGGPGEQYF
TRBJ2-7,TRBV24-1,TRBD1,few,16,TGTGCCACCAGTGACCCAGACAGGGGGTTCCCCTACGAGCAGTACTTC,CATSDPDRGFPYEQYF
TRBJ2-2,TRBV7-9,-,-,17,TGTGCCAGCAGCTCGGGCCGCGGGACAGCGGGCACCGGGGAGCTGTTTTTT,CASSSGRGTAGTGELFF
TRBJ2-5,TRBV6-1,-,few,11,TGTGCCAGCACCATTCAAGAGACCCAGTACTTC,CASTIQETQYF
TRBJ1-1,TRBV29-1,-,many,12,TGCAGCGTTGATGGTCCGAACACTGAAGCTTTCTTT,CSVDGPNTEAFF
TRBJ1-3,TRBV12-3/TRBV12-4,-,-,16,TGTGCCAGCAGTTTTAACAGCCTGAGCTCTGGAAACACCATATATTTT,CASSFNSLSSGNTIYF
TRBJ2-2,TRBV10-3,-,-,18,TGTGCCATCAGTGAGTCCCCTCCCCTAGGGGCCAACACCGGGGAGCTGTTTTTT,CAISESPPLGANTGELFF
TRBJ2-2,TRBV5-1,-,-,18,TGCGCCAGCAGCCAGGGGCAGGGGGGATCTCGCGAAACCGGGGAGCTGTTTTTT,CASSQGQGGSRETGELFF
TRBJ2-2,TRBV7-3,TRBD2,-,16,TGTGCCAGCAGCTTAACAGGCGGGAGGAACACCGGGGAGCTGTTTTTT,CASSLTGGRNTGELFF
TRBJ2-7,TRBV18,-,many,14,TGTGCCAGCTCACCAGGGCTGATTAACTACGAGCAGTACTTC,CASSPGLINYEQYF
TRBJ1-2,TRBV29-1,TRBD1,-,12,TGCAGTTCGGGGACAGGGGGTGATGGCTACACCTTC,CSSGTGGDGYTF
TRBJ1-5,TRBV28,-,few,15,TGTGCCAGCAGTCCCGGGGTAGTCGGCAATCAGCCCCAGCATTTT,CASSPGVVGNQPQHF
TRBJ1-1,TRBV9,-,-,14,TGTGCCAGCAGCGTAGATGGGTGGGACACTGAAGCTTTCTTT,CASSVDGWDTEAFF
TRBJ2-7,TRBV5-1,TRBD1,-,14,TGCGCCAGCAGCACAGACAGGGGCGCCTACGAGCAGTACTTC,CASSTDRGAYEQYF
TRBJ2-1,TRBV6-5,-,-,17,TGTGCCAGCAGTCGCCGCTTGGACCTCAGCTCCTACAATGAGCAGTTCTTC,CASSRRLDLSSYNEQFF
TRBJ2-1,TRBV10-3,TRBD2,many,14,TGTGCCACCGCCGGGACTAGCGTGAGGGATGAGCAGTTCTTC,CATAGTSVRDEQFF
TRBJ2-7,TRBV4-3,-,-,16,TGCGCCAGCAGCCACGTTATCCGGATACGGCCTTTCGAGCAGTACTTC,CASSHVIRIRPFEQYF
TRBJ2-3,TRBV5-1,TRBD1,-,15,TGCGCCAGCAGCTTTATGGGACAGGCGGCAGATACGCAGTATTTT,CASSFMGQAADTQYF
TRBJ1-2,TRBV20-1,-,few,11,TGCAGTGCTAGAGATAGCGGCGTCTACACCTTC,CSARDSGVYTF
TRBJ2-7,TRBV29-1,-,-,12,TGCAGCGTTGTTGGGGGCTCCGGGGAGCAGTACTTC,CSVVGGSGEQYF
TRBJ2-7,TRBV20-1,TRBD1,many,14,TGCAGTGCTGAAGACAGGGCTTCAACCTACGAGCAGTACTTC,CSAEDRASTYEQYF
TRBJ1-4,TRBV20-1,-,-,13,TGCAGTGCGCCCAGCTCAACTAATGAAAAACTGTTTTTT,CSAPSSTNEKLFF
TRBJ1-1,TRBV5-5,-,many,14,TGTGCCAGCAGCTTGTCAGTGTTAGGCACTGAAGCTTTCTTT,CASSLSVLGTEAFF
TRBJ2-7,TRBV18,-,many,11,TGTGCCAGCAGCGACAGCTACGAGCAGTACTTC,CASSDSYEQYF
TRBJ2-1,TRBV20-1,-,few,12,TGCAGTGCTAGTCGCTCCTACAATGAGCAGTTCTTC,CSASRSYNEQFF
TRBJ2-1,TRBV15,-,many,13,TGTGCCACCAGCAGAGATCGAAACAATGAGCAGTTCTTC,CATSRDRNNEQFF
TRBJ2-4,TRBV7-9,TRBD1,many,16,TGTGCCAGCAGCCGGACAGGGTTGGAGGCCAAAAACATTCAGTACTTC,CASSRTGLEAKNIQYF
TRBJ2-1,TRBV6-4,TRBD2,many,14,TGTGCCAGCAGTGTAGACGGGAGGGGCGATGAGCAGTTCTTC,CASSVDGRGDEQFF
TRBJ1-1,TRBV28,-,-,14,TGTGCCAGCAGTTTACCTGGGGCGGACACTGAAGCTTTCTTT,CASSLPGADTEAFF
TRBJ2-7,TRBV20-1,TRBD2,many,14,TGCAGTGCTAGTCGCCCTAGCGGGAGTTACGAGCAGTACTTC,CSASRPSGSYEQYF
TRBJ2-5,TRBV20-1,-,few,15,TGCAGTGCTGACGTGGTGGGGGAGCCTCAAGAGACCCAGTACTTC,CSADVVGEPQETQYF
TRBJ2-7,TRBV20-1,TRBD1,-,15,TGCAGTGCTAGAGATCGGAACAGGGGTTCCCACGAGCAGTACTTC,CSARDRNRGSHEQYF
TRBJ2-7,TRBV10-3,-,-,14,TGTGCCATCAGTGAGTCGAAGGGGACCGACGAGCAGTACTTC,CAISESKGTDEQYF
TRBJ2-5,TRBV5-1,TRBD2,many,14,TGCGCCAGCAGCTTGAATCCTAGCGGGGAGACCCAGTACTTC,CASSLNPSGETQYF
TRBJ1-5,TRBV5-6,-,-,17,TGTGCCAGCAGCTTGGGGCCCGGGACTGTGAGCAATCAGCCCCAGCATTTT,CASSLGPGTVSNQPQHF
TRBJ2-6,TRBV6-1,-,few,17,TGTGCCAGCAGCCGAGCCCCCACAGGGCCAGGGGCCAACGTCCTGACTTTC,CASSRAPTGPGANVLTF
TRBJ1-5,TRBV20-1,-,few,13,TGCAGTGCTAGTGTGCAGGGCAATCAGCCCCAGCATTTT,CSASVQGNQPQHF
TRBJ2-7,TRBV5-4,-,many,16,TGTGCCAGCAGCACAAAGTGGGACTTAGCTGGGGTCGAGCAGTACTTC,CASSTKWDLAGVEQYF
TRBJ2-7,TRBV20-1,TRBD1,few,14,TGCAGTGCTAGAGAGGACAGGGTTGCCTACGAGCAGTACTTC,CSAREDRVAYEQYF
TRBJ2-7,TRBV12-3/TRBV12-4,-,-,14,TGTGCCAGCAGCCTACAGTCTCCGGGGGTCGGGCAGTACTTC,CASSLQSPGVGQYF
TRBJ1-6,TRBV2,-,-,18,TGTGCCAGCAGTGCCGCAGGCCCCCAGAGCTCCTATAATTCACCCCTCCACTTT,CASSAAGPQSSYNSPLHF
TRBJ2-1,TRBV24-1,TRBD2,many,16,TGTGCCACCAGTGATCCTAGCGGGAGCCCCTACAATGAGCAGTTCTTC,CATSDPSGSPYNEQFF
TRBJ2-5,TRBV29-1,-,many,12,TGCAGCGTTGGTACAGCTCAAGAGACCCAGTACTTC,CSVGTAQETQYF
TRBJ2-3,TRBV20-1,TRBD2,few,16,TGCAGTGCTAACCTTTATACTAGCGGGAGGACAGATACGCAGTATTTT,CSANLYTSGRTDTQYF
TRBJ2-7,TRBV7-2,TRBD2,many,15,TGTGCCAGCAGCTTAGTCCCGGGAGGGCGTAACGAGCAGTACTTC,CASSLVPGGRNEQYF
TRBJ2-3,TRBV19,-,many,13,TGTGCCAGTAGTTACACCATCACAGATACGCAGTATTTT,CASSYTITDTQYF